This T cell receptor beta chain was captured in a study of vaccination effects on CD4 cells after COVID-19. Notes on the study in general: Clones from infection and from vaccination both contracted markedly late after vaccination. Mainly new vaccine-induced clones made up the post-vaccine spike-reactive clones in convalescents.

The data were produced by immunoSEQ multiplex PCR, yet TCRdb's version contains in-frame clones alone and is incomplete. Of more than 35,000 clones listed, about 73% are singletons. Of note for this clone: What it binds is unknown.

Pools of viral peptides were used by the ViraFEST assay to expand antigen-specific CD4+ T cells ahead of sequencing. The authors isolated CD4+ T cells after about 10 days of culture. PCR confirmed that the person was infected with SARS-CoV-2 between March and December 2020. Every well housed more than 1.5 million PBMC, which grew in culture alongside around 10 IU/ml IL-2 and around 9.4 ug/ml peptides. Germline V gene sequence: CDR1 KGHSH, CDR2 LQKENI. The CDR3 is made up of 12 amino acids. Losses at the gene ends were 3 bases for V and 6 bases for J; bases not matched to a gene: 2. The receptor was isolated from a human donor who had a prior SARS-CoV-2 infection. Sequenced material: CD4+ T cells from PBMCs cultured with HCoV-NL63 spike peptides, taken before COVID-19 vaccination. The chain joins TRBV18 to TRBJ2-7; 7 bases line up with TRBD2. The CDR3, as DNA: TGTGCCAGCTCACCCACGGGAGGCGAGCAGTACTTC. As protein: CASSPTGGEQYF.